What follows are 13 T cell receptor beta chains derived from one specimen sequenced in a study of type 1 regulatory T cells. In TCRdb, the reads were re-called with MiXCR into one record per CDR3 protein. Here the sample spans 80,000 to 100,000 distinct CDR3 sequences, 25% to 40% being singletons. Sequencing was carried out using CD4+ T cells, either the whole sample or a sorted fraction (not recorded which). Receptors were obtained from a human donor in good health.

This clonotype was observed a handful of times. The gene calls are TRBV6-2 or TRBV6-3 and TRBJ2-1; a weak D match, TRBD2 (6 bases). Germline V gene lookup returns CDR1 MNHEY and CDR2 SVGEGT. V was clipped by 6 bases and J by 3 bases, with 12 bases between them. The CDR3 is 14 residues long. The CDR3 nucleotides are TGTGCCAGCAGGAGACTAGTCCACTACAATGAGCAGTTCTTC. Protein: CASRRLVHYNEQFF.

This clonotype was counted many times. The CDR3 sequence: CASRQGLAANNEQFF. The CDR3 DNA is TGTGCCAGCAGACAGGGACTAGCGGCAAACAATGAGCAGTTCTTC. The chain is built from TRBV12-3 or TRBV12-4 and TRBJ2-1; 11 nucleotides agree with TRBD2. There are 15 residues in the CDR3. J gave up 5 bases and V 6 bases, and 6 bases lay outside the gene matches.

The chain employs TRBV15 and TRBJ1-2, with D perhaps matching TRBD1 (5 bases). Trimming removed 3 bases at V and 7 bases at J, with 12 bases between. The CDR3 loop spans 13 amino acids. From germline, CDR1 is LNHNV and CDR2 YYDKDF (reference sequence). CDR3 nucleotide sequence: TGTGCCACCAGCAGGGGGACCCTAGGTGGCTACACCTTC. Protein: CATSRGTLGGYTF.

The chain employs TRBV20-1 and TRBJ1-5, with 9 nucleotides matching TRBD1. CDR1 and CDR2 (germline): DFQATT, SNEGSKA (reference sequence). The V segment lost 8 bases and the J segment 4 bases; nucleotides outside the gene matches: 18. This CDR3 has 17 residues. The CDR3 sequence: CSTTEMGQGFSNQPQHF. CDR3 nucleotides: TGCAGTACTACAGAGATGGGACAGGGCTTTTCGAATCAGCCCCAGCATTTT.

The chain is built from TRBV18 and TRBJ2-7, with D perhaps TRBD1 (6 bases). Between the trimmed V and J ends, which lost 3 bases and 3 bases, there was a span of 9 bases. Germline CDR1 and CDR2: KGHSH and LQKENI. The CDR3 runs to 13 residues. The CDR3 reads CASSPGQRYEQYF. The CDR3 region has the DNA TGTGCCAGCTCACCGGGACAACGCTACGAGCAGTACTTC.

The V gene is TRBV2, the J gene TRBJ2-1, with a possible D match to TRBD1 (6 bases). Trimming stripped 5 bases from V and 0 bases from J, with 14 bases between. CDR3 size: 16 residues. The germline V gene has CDR1 SNHLY and CDR2 FYNNEI. The CDR3 loop reads CASSQTQGVSYNEQFF. The CDR3, as DNA: TGTGCCAGCAGTCAAACACAGGGAGTCTCCTACAATGAGCAGTTCTTC.

The genes are TRBV5-5 and TRBJ1-2; TRBD1 matches 9 bases. Germline values: CDR1 SGHKS, CDR2 YYEKEE (reference sequence). The CDR3 has 16 amino acids. V shed 0 bases, J shed 7 bases, and the junction held 10 bases outside the gene matches. CDR3 region: CASSLGAGTGGGGYTF. The CDR3 DNA follows: TGTGCCAGCAGCTTGGGGGCTGGAACAGGGGGCGGTGGCTACACCTTC.

The chain recombines TRBV29-1 with TRBJ1-1; TRBD1 agrees at 7 bases. The CDR3 consists of 12 residues. Trimming removed 0 bases from V and 8 bases from J; junction bases left unmatched: 3. CDR1 and CDR2 (germline): SQVTM, ANQGSEA. As DNA, the CDR3 is TGCAGCGTTGAAGATCAACAGGGGGAAGCTTTCTTT. Protein: CSVEDQQGEAFF.

A few counts support this clonotype. The rearrangement links TRBV6-5 to TRBJ2-5, with D unclear. Germline-derived CDR1 and CDR2 are MNHEY and SVGAGI. CDR3 size: 11 residues. Trimming stripped 6 bases from V and 4 bases from J, with 6 bases between. CDR3 DNA sequence: TGTGCCAGCAGAGTACGAGAGACCCAGTACTTC. Protein sequence: CASRVRETQYF.

CDR3 nucleotide sequence: TGCGCCAGCAGCTCGACACAGGGTAAAGAGACCCAGTACTTC. Protein product: CASSSTQGKETQYF. The rearrangement joins TRBV5-1 to TRBJ2-5; TRBD1 might be the D (6 bases). This CDR3 is 14 amino acids long. In germline, CDR1 is SGHRS, CDR2 YFSETQ. V lost 3 bases, J lost 3 bases, and 12 bases lay in between.

This clonotype was counted only a few times. The genes are TRBV6-6 and TRBJ2-7; D remains unclear. This CDR3 has 14 amino acids. Germline lookup yields CDR1 MNHNY and CDR2 SVGAGI (reference sequence). Trimming cost V 5 bases and J 5 bases, with 16 bases left between them. CDR3 nucleotide sequence: TGTGCCAGCAGTCCCGACTCTCGTGGGGACGAGCAGTACTTC. It yields the protein CASSPDSRGDEQYF.

This clonotype was seen more than once but under ten times. The chain carries TRBV18 and TRBJ1-3; unclear D gene. CDR1 and CDR2 from the germline V gene are KGHSH and LQKENI. Trimming removed 3 bases from V and 1 base from J, with 7 bases in between. The CDR3 consists of 14 residues. DNA of the CDR3: TGTGCCAGCTCACCGGTGGATTCTGGAAACACCATATATTTT. This sequence encodes CASSPVDSGNTIYF.

The chain links TRBV2 to TRBJ2-1; 10 positions match TRBD2. The CDR3 sequence is 19 residues long. The ends lost 11 bases at V and 6 bases at J; junction bases unmatched: 25. Germline loops: CDR1 SNHLY, CDR2 FYNNEI. CDR3 coding DNA: TGTGCCTCTCAAGGGGAGGCAGGGGTGCTAGCGGGAGCTAGCAATGAGCAGTTCTTC. This translates into CASQGEAGVLAGASNEQFF.